This T cell receptor (beta chain) derives from a study of blood T cells in healthy people across ages. Study observations and caveats: Percentage of naive T cells showed a strong correlation with TCR beta diversity.

Per the germline V gene, CDR1 is DFQATT and CDR2 is SNEGSKA (reference sequence). J was trimmed by 1 base and V by 0 bases; bases with no gene match: 8. This CDR3 contains 17 residues. PCR was performed a second time for about 6 to 12 cycles using a sample-barcoded 5' primer and a J-beta primer mix. Every individual sample yielded 3 million or more paired-end reads (each containing CDR3). Using its own MiXCR run on the 5' RACE reads, TCRdb lists one record per CDR3 protein. The sample records 900,000 to 950,000 distinct CDR3 sequences, 25% to 35% being singletons. This clonotype appeared once. What it recognizes is unknown. This sample was also put to use in a study of T cells of mothers and their children.

Sequences were obtained from blood. The sequence was obtained from a woman in her 40s in good health. The rearrangement joins TRBV20-1 to TRBJ2-3; 9 nucleotides align to TRBD2. In nucleotides, the CDR3 is TGCAGTGCTAGAGATCCTAGCGGGATTCAGGGCACAGATACGCAGTATTTT. It translates to CSARDPSGIQGTDTQYF.